These 20 T cell receptor beta chains were all obtained from the same sample, sequenced in a study of breast tumors, draining lymph nodes, adjacent tissues. The lymph nodes were axillary draining lymph nodes from breast cancer patients. TCRdb used MiXCR to reprocess the multiplex PCR reads, holding one entry per CDR3 protein. This sample yields 290,000 or so distinct CDR3 sequences, of which 30% to 35% are seen a single time; 1.1% belongs to the top ten. Sequencing was done on a sample of axillary lymph node tissue. Every receptor here comes from a female donor with breast cancer. Some clones in this sample may be carry-over from other donors' samples.

This clonotype was seen a few times. CDR3 sequence reads: CASSLSSGSNNEQFF. CDR3 DNA: TGTGCCAGCAGTTTATCTAGCGGGAGTAACAATGAGCAGTTCTTC. The chain has TRBV28 and TRBJ2-1; TRBD2 agrees at 10 bases. The CDR3 is made up of 15 amino acids. Germline CDR1 reads MDHEN; CDR2 reads SYDVKM. V trimming: 1 base; J trimming: 5 bases; junction bases outside the gene matches: 2.

The chain recombines TRBV29-1 with TRBJ1-5; possible D gene TRBD1, 5 bases. The CDR3 consists of 12 residues. Germline V gives CDR1 SQVTM, CDR2 ANQGSEA. The germline V and J ends were trimmed by 6 bases and 11 bases, with 17 bases remaining between them. CDR3 sequence: CSVQRGQETQHF. CDR3 DNA: TGCAGCGTCCAGCGGGGCCAAGAGACCCAGCATTTT.

Only one count was recorded for this clonotype. V is TRBV5-1 and J is TRBJ2-5; TRBD1 is a possible D gene (6 bases). The CDR3 contains 13 residues. Germline values: CDR1 SGHRS, CDR2 YFSETQ. The V end lost 5 bases, the J end lost 2 bases, and 10 bases lay between the germline ends. The CDR3 nucleotides read TGCGCCAGCAGAAGGGGGACACAAGAGACCCAGTACTTC. It specifies CASRRGTQETQYF.

This clonotype was counted between two and nine times. The gene calls are TRBV6-5 and TRBJ1-2; D is possibly TRBD1 (6 bases). The CDR3 totals 18 residues. V gave up 5 bases and J gave up 2 bases, with 24 bases separating them. Germline V gene sequence: CDR1 MNHEY, CDR2 SVGAGI. CDR3 loop: CASSKTPWTEWSNYGYTF. In DNA form, the CDR3 reads TGTGCCAGCAGTAAAACTCCATGGACAGAGTGGAGCAACTATGGCTACACCTTC.

With regard to this clonotype: This may come from a read error, since a much larger clone is one base off. The chain uses TRBV10-3 and TRBJ2-1; TRBD1 agrees at 8 bases. This CDR3 has 12 amino acids. Germline V gene sequence: CDR1 ENHRY, CDR2 SYGVKD. CDR3: CAVRNRGEEQFF. The CDR3 region has the DNA TGTGCCGTCAGAAACAGGGGGGAGGAGCAGTTCTTC.

This clonotype was recorded at least ten times. V and J are TRBV20-1 and TRBJ2-1; maybe TRBD1 (6 bases). The V end was cut by 6 bases, the J end by 8 bases, with 17 bases between. Germline CDR1 DFQATT, CDR2 SNEGSKA (reference sequence). There are 13 residues in the CDR3. CDR3 in DNA: TGCAGTGCCCTGTCGCACAGGGCCGATGAGCAGTTCTTC. Translation: CSALSHRADEQFF.

This clonotype was seen repeatedly, ten times or more. The V call is TRBV7-3, the J call TRBJ2-1; tentatively, D is TRBD1 (6 bases). Germline-derived CDR1 and CDR2 are SGHTA and FQGTGA. Trimming took off 5 bases at V and 7 bases at J, with 12 bases between the two ends. The CDR3 is 13 residues long. CDR3 region: CASSVIRGNEQFF. Written as DNA, the CDR3 is TGTGCCAGCAGCGTCATCAGGGGAAATGAGCAGTTCTTC.

This clonotype occurred many times. V usage is TRBV24-1 and J usage is TRBJ2-3; 7 bases are shared with TRBD2. The CDR3 contains 13 residues. With 12 bases clipped from V and 0 bases from J, the junction kept 5 bases outside the gene matches. Looked up from germline, CDR1 is KGHDR and CDR2 is SFDVKD. CDR3 in DNA: TGTGCCTCCGGCGGGAGCAGCACAGATACGCAGTATTTT. Residues: CASGGSSTDTQYF.

For this clonotype: A single base separates this from a much larger clone, so it may be a read error. The rearrangement links TRBV14 to TRBJ2-5, with 11 bases aligning to TRBD2. The CDR3 has 17 amino acids. Per germline, CDR1 SGHDN and CDR2 FVKESK. For the CDR3, the DNA is TGTGCCAGCAGCCCCCTCACTAGCGGGAGAAAACAAGAGACCCAGAACTTC. It translates to CASSPLTSGRKQETQNF.

This chain uses TRBV10-3 with TRBJ1-4; tentative D call: TRBD1 (6 bases). The ends were cut back, 8 bases at V and 12 bases at J, with 19 bases in the middle. The CDR3 totals 13 residues. CDR1 ENHRY and CDR2 SYGVKD come from the germline V gene. The CDR3 DNA is TGTGCCATCGTTCTAGGCGCAGGGGAGGAACTGTTTTTT. It translates to CAIVLGAGEELFF.

This clonotype has a count of ten or more. The chain recombines TRBV14 with TRBJ2-7; the match to TRBD2 covers 11 bases. The CDR3 length is 14 residues. V was pared by 5 bases and J by 7 bases, with 7 bases of the junction left unmatched. From germline, CDR1 is SGHDN and CDR2 FVKESK. The CDR3, as DNA: TGTGCCAGCAGCGAACTAGCGGGAGTGAAAGAGCAGTACTTC. It specifies CASSELAGVKEQYF. The variable domain in full, with the rest retrieved from reference TRBV14 and TRBJ2-7, is EAGVTQFPSHSVIEKGQTVTLRCDPISGHDNLYWYRRVMGKEIKFLLHFVKESKQDESGMPNNRFLAERTGGTYSTLKVQPAELEDSGVYFCASSELAGVKEQYFGPGTRLTVT.

This clonotype was counted ten times or more. The rearrangement joins TRBV12-3 or TRBV12-4 to TRBJ1-4; TRBD1 might be the D (6 bases). Trimming shortened V by 1 base and J by 8 bases, and 17 bases separated the two germline ends. The CDR3 totals 16 residues. CDR3 DNA sequence: TGTGCCAGCAGTTTAGAACGGGACAACGGCCGGGAAAAACTGTTTTTT. The encoded protein is CASSLERDNGREKLFF.

This clonotype has a count of ten or more. The rearrangement joins TRBV27 to TRBJ1-2; 7 bases are a match to TRBD1. V lost 7 bases to trimming and J lost 5 bases; unmatched junction nucleotides: 4. The CDR3 has 12 amino acids. The germline V gene has CDR1 MNHEY and CDR2 SMNVEV (reference sequence). The CDR3 sequence is CASKTGSYGYTF. The CDR3 DNA reads TGTGCCAGCAAGACAGGGTCTTATGGCTACACCTTC.

With regard to this clonotype: A much larger clone differs by one base, so this may be a read error. This rearrangement joins TRBV5-8 to TRBJ2-3, with TRBD2 identical over 7 bases. The CDR3 is 17 amino acids. J lost 2 bases, V lost 4 bases, and 13 bases had no gene match. Per the germline V gene, CDR1 is SGHTS and CDR2 is YDEGEE. The CDR3 here is CASSRPGPAGITDTQYF. The CDR3 DNA reads TGTGCCAGCAGCCGACCCGGACCAGCGGGAATCACAGATACGCAGTATTTT. Full variable domain (missing parts from reference TRBV5-8 and TRBJ2-3): EAGVTQSPTHLIKTRGQQATLRCSPISGHTSVYWYQQALGLGLQFLLWYDEGEERNRGNFPPRFSGRQFPNYSSELNVNALELEDSALYLCASSRPGPAGITDTQYFGPGTRLTVL.

The sample holds many counts of this clonotype. The rearrangement joins TRBV25-1 to TRBJ2-7, with a tentative D call TRBD2 (6 bases). The length of the CDR3 is 12 residues. The V gene's germline CDR1 is MGHDK and CDR2 SYGVNS. The germline V and J ends were trimmed by 4 bases and 5 bases, with 9 bases remaining between them. CDR3 sequence reads: CASSGGTHEQYF. CDR3 DNA sequence: TGTGCCAGCAGTGGGGGGACTCACGAGCAGTACTTC.

This clonotype was observed at least ten times. This sequence joins TRBV4-3 and TRBJ2-1; the match to TRBD2 covers 8 bases. Germline-derived CDR1 and CDR2 are LGHNA and YSLEER. The CDR3 loop spans 17 amino acids. The V and J ends lost 0 bases and 4 bases, in that order; junction bases with no gene match: 8. CDR3 DNA sequence: TGCGCCAGCAGCCAAGACGCGGGGGGCCCGGATTACAATGAGCAGTTCTTC. It yields the protein CASSQDAGGPDYNEQFF.

The sample holds many counts of this clonotype. The genes are TRBV4-3 and TRBJ1-2, with a weak D call TRBD1 (5 bases). CDR1 is LGHNA and CDR2 is YSLEER in the germline V gene. The CDR3 has 13 residues. Trimming took off 1 base at V and 7 bases at J, with 10 bases between the two ends. The CDR3 here is CASSQVLGVGYTF. Here the CDR3 DNA reads TGCGCCAGCAGCCAAGTTCTGGGGGTTGGCTACACCTTC.

This clonotype was seen ten or more times. The rearrangement joins TRBV12-3 or TRBV12-4 to TRBJ1-2, with 7 nucleotides matching TRBD1. This CDR3 spans 13 amino acids. Trimming removed 5 bases from V and 8 bases from J; junction bases left unmatched: 8. The CDR3, as DNA: TGTGCCAGCAGTAACAGGGGTCGCGACGGCTACACCTTC. Its translation is CASSNRGRDGYTF.

The sample holds a few counts of this clonotype. One base away lies a much larger clone, so this may be a sequencing read error. This rearrangement joins TRBV24-1 to TRBJ2-1, with 8 bases identical to TRBD1. Germline V lookup: CDR1 KGHDR, CDR2 SFDVKD. The CDR3 contains 16 residues. The DNA of the CDR3 is TGTGCCACCAGTGGCCCCTCGGGGGACAGGTACAATGGGCAGTTCTTC. Translated: CATSGPSGDRYNGQFF.

As regards this clonotype: The junction departs from germline at one end; a sequencing error may be responsible. This chain uses TRBV10-1 with TRBJ2-2, with D possibly matching TRBD2 (5 bases). The germline gives CDR1 WNHNN, CDR2 SYGVQD (reference sequence). This CDR3 is built from 15 residues. The CDR3, as DNA: TGTGCCAGCTCACCTGGAGGTCCGAACACCGGGGAGCTGTTTTTT. Protein sequence: CASSPGGPNTGELFF.